This is a list of T cell receptor beta chains from one sample in a study of T-cell reconstitution after alpha-beta-depleted transplantation in children. TCRdb re-derived calls from the PCR reads in MiXCR, one entry per CDR3 protein. This table has fewer than 250,000 distinct CDR3 sequences, under 9.5% appearing once. Sample: PBMCs, mostly from graft donor cells, taken 180 days after TCRalphabeta/CD19-depleted stem cell transplant. The receptors here all came from a male patient aged 5 to 17 who had a stem cell transplant for acute lymphoblastic leukemia, so the T cells may come from the graft donor. CDR3s include the opening cysteine and the closing phenylalanine or tryptophan. A D gene is named only where the DNA matches it firmly. Only part of the rows carry a size: once, few, many, or a class if the clone is expanded.

d_call: TRBD1; clone_size: many; v_call: TRBV29-1; j_call: TRBJ1-2; cdr3_aa: CSVEERPTRGRVYGYTF; cdr3_nt: TGCAGCGTTGAAGAGAGGCCTACCAGGGGGCGGGTCTATGGCTACACCTTC
d_call: .; clone_size: few; v_call: TRBV19; j_call: TRBJ2-7; cdr3_aa: CASSIAASHYEQYF; cdr3_nt: TGTGCCAGTAGTATTGCAGCTTCCCACTACGAGCAGTACTTC
d_call: .; clone_size: many; v_call: TRBV6-2/TRBV6-3; j_call: TRBJ1-1; cdr3_aa: CASSNPPGTEAFF; cdr3_nt: TGTGCCAGCAGTAACCCCCCTGGAACTGAAGCTTTCTTT
d_call: .; clone_size: many; v_call: TRBV19; j_call: TRBJ2-5; cdr3_aa: CASSPRGAPMYQETQYF; cdr3_nt: TGTGCCAGTAGTCCCCGGGGAGCTCCGATGTACCAAGAGACCCAGTACTTC
d_call: .; clone_size: many; v_call: TRBV6-1; j_call: TRBJ2-5; cdr3_aa: CASSPWGRGETQYF; cdr3_nt: TGTGCCAGCAGCCCGTGGGGGAGGGGGGAGACCCAGTACTTC
d_call: .; clone_size: many; v_call: TRBV6-4; j_call: TRBJ1-1; cdr3_aa: CASSGDGTEAFF; cdr3_nt: TGTGCCAGCAGTGGAGATGGCACTGAAGCTTTCTTT
d_call: .; clone_size: .; v_call: TRBV9; j_call: TRBJ2-5; cdr3_aa: CASSAAARGWEETQYF; cdr3_nt: TGTGCCAGCAGCGCAGCTGCGAGGGGGTGGGAAGAGACCCAGTACTTC
d_call: .; clone_size: many; v_call: TRBV3-1; j_call: TRBJ2-7; cdr3_aa: CASSQDFDEQYF; cdr3_nt: TGTGCCAGCAGCCAAGATTTCGACGAGCAGTACTTC
d_call: TRBD1; clone_size: many; v_call: TRBV7-6; j_call: TRBJ1-3; cdr3_aa: CASRGQDSSGNTIYF; cdr3_nt: TGTGCCAGCAGAGGACAGGATTCCTCTGGAAACACCATATATTTT
d_call: TRBD2; clone_size: many; v_call: TRBV9; j_call: TRBJ2-1; cdr3_aa: CASSPRTSGPTYNEQFF; cdr3_nt: TGTGCCAGCAGCCCTCGGACTAGCGGGCCGACCTACAATGAGCAGTTCTTC
d_call: .; clone_size: many; v_call: TRBV7-9; j_call: TRBJ2-7; cdr3_aa: CASNVGTYRAEQYF; cdr3_nt: TGTGCCAGCAACGTTGGGACGTACCGGGCCGAGCAGTACTTC
d_call: .; clone_size: many; v_call: TRBV27; j_call: TRBJ1-6; cdr3_aa: CASSLSRGWGSYNSPLHF; cdr3_nt: TGTGCCAGCAGTTTATCGAGGGGATGGGGCTCCTATAATTCACCCCTCCACTTT
d_call: .; clone_size: many; v_call: TRBV2; j_call: TRBJ2-2; cdr3_aa: CASRPNGELFF; cdr3_nt: TGTGCCAGCAGGCCGAACGGGGAGCTGTTTTTT
d_call: .; clone_size: many; v_call: TRBV12-3/TRBV12-4; j_call: TRBJ1-5; cdr3_aa: CASSAQSQEPQHF; cdr3_nt: TGTGCCAGCAGTGCTCAGTCACAGGAGCCCCAGCATTTT
d_call: TRBD2; clone_size: many; v_call: TRBV7-3; j_call: TRBJ2-7; cdr3_aa: CASSLLGTSRYEQYF; cdr3_nt: TGTGCCAGCAGCCTCCTGGGGACTAGCCGCTACGAGCAGTACTTC
d_call: .; clone_size: many; v_call: TRBV12-3/TRBV12-4; j_call: TRBJ2-1; cdr3_aa: CASTVQNEQFF; cdr3_nt: TGTGCCAGCACAGTTCAGAATGAGCAGTTCTTC
d_call: .; clone_size: many; v_call: TRBV5-4; j_call: TRBJ2-7; cdr3_aa: CASSFPSQPSYEQYF; cdr3_nt: TGTGCCAGCAGCTTCCCGTCGCAGCCTTCCTACGAGCAGTACTTC
d_call: .; clone_size: many; v_call: TRBV4-1; j_call: TRBJ2-1; cdr3_aa: CASSQGGGVAYNEQFF; cdr3_nt: TGCGCCAGCAGCCAAGGAGGGGGGGTTGCCTACAATGAGCAGTTCTTC
d_call: .; clone_size: many; v_call: TRBV5-1; j_call: TRBJ2-7; cdr3_aa: CASSFAGTTYEQYF; cdr3_nt: TGCGCCAGCAGCTTCGCCGGGACGACCTACGAGCAGTACTTC
d_call: TRBD1; clone_size: many; v_call: TRBV4-1; j_call: TRBJ2-1; cdr3_aa: CASSFRDRGVVLDKNEQFF; cdr3_nt: TGCGCCAGCAGCTTTCGGGACAGGGGGGTCGTTCTAGATAAGAATGAGCAGTTCTTC
d_call: TRBD1; clone_size: many; v_call: TRBV11-3; j_call: TRBJ2-7; cdr3_aa: CASGQGRSYEQYF; cdr3_nt: TGTGCCAGCGGACAGGGTAGGTCCTACGAGCAGTACTTC
d_call: .; clone_size: many; v_call: TRBV6-5; j_call: TRBJ2-1; cdr3_aa: CASSFTAWNEQFF; cdr3_nt: TGTGCCAGCAGTTTTACGGCCTGGAATGAGCAGTTCTTC
d_call: .; clone_size: many; v_call: TRBV6-2/TRBV6-3; j_call: TRBJ2-3; cdr3_aa: CATTQADTQYF; cdr3_nt: TGTGCCACCACACAGGCAGATACGCAGTATTTT
d_call: TRBD1; clone_size: .; v_call: TRBV10-2; j_call: TRBJ2-2; cdr3_aa: CASRGPTGGYTGELFF; cdr3_nt: TGCGCCAGCAGAGGGCCGACAGGGGGCTACACCGGGGAGCTGTTTTTT
d_call: .; clone_size: many; v_call: TRBV25-1; j_call: TRBJ2-1; cdr3_aa: CASTLGPSYNEQFF; cdr3_nt: TGTGCCAGCACCCTCGGACCCTCCTACAATGAGCAGTTCTTC
d_call: TRBD1; clone_size: many; v_call: TRBV20-1; j_call: TRBJ2-3; cdr3_aa: CSARDLRTGITDTQYF; cdr3_nt: TGCAGTGCTAGAGATCTCCGGACAGGGATCACAGATACGCAGTATTTT
d_call: TRBD1; clone_size: many; v_call: TRBV5-1; j_call: TRBJ1-2; cdr3_aa: CASSTQGGTYGYTF; cdr3_nt: TGCGCCAGCAGCACGCAGGGGGGGACCTATGGCTACACCTTC
d_call: TRBD2; clone_size: many; v_call: TRBV27; j_call: TRBJ2-3; cdr3_aa: CASSSYSGRLTDTQYF; cdr3_nt: TGTGCCAGCAGTTCCTATAGCGGGAGATTGACAGATACGCAGTATTTT
d_call: TRBD2; clone_size: many; v_call: TRBV7-7; j_call: TRBJ2-2; cdr3_aa: CASSFGTSPTGELFF; cdr3_nt: TGTGCTAGCAGCTTTGGGACTAGCCCCACCGGGGAGCTGTTTTTT
d_call: TRBD1; clone_size: .; v_call: TRBV2; j_call: TRBJ2-5; cdr3_aa: CASPGQGETQYF; cdr3_nt: TGTGCCAGTCCGGGACAGGGAGAGACCCAGTACTTC
d_call: TRBD1; clone_size: many; v_call: TRBV20-1; j_call: TRBJ1-2; cdr3_aa: CSAGTAPRGYTF; cdr3_nt: TGCAGTGCTGGGACAGCCCCGCGGGGCTACACCTTC
d_call: .; clone_size: many; v_call: TRBV3-1; j_call: TRBJ1-6; cdr3_aa: CASSQDRGSSYNSPLHF; cdr3_nt: TGTGCCAGCAGCCAAGATCGCGGGAGCTCCTATAATTCACCCCTCCACTTT
d_call: .; clone_size: many; v_call: TRBV5-5; j_call: TRBJ2-3; cdr3_aa: CASSLNGCSTDTQYF; cdr3_nt: TGTGCCAGCAGCTTGAACGGTTGTAGCACAGATACGCAGTATTTT
d_call: .; clone_size: many; v_call: TRBV29-1; j_call: TRBJ1-5; cdr3_aa: CSVGGDGNQPQHF; cdr3_nt: TGCAGCGTTGGGGGGGATGGCAATCAGCCCCAGCATTTT
d_call: .; clone_size: many; v_call: TRBV25-1; j_call: TRBJ1-2; cdr3_aa: CASSESPGYGYTF; cdr3_nt: TGTGCCAGCAGTGAATCACCGGGTTATGGCTACACCTTC
d_call: .; clone_size: many; v_call: TRBV5-4; j_call: TRBJ2-3; cdr3_aa: CASSLALDRTDTQYF; cdr3_nt: TGTGCCAGCAGCTTGGCGCTAGATCGGACAGATACGCAGTATTTT
d_call: .; clone_size: many; v_call: TRBV5-6; j_call: TRBJ2-1; cdr3_aa: CASSLTGKGEQFF; cdr3_nt: TGTGCCAGCAGCTTGACAGGGAAAGGAGAGCAGTTCTTC
d_call: TRBD1; clone_size: few; v_call: TRBV20-1; j_call: TRBJ2-7; cdr3_aa: CSARSFWEQGIYEQYF; cdr3_nt: TGCAGTGCTAGGTCCTTCTGGGAACAGGGGATATACGAGCAGTACTTC
d_call: .; clone_size: many; v_call: TRBV21-1; j_call: TRBJ2-7; cdr3_aa: CASRPISGTSAPYEQYF; cdr3_nt: TGTGCCAGCAGGCCGATTAGTGGGACTAGCGCTCCCTACGAGCAGTACTTC
d_call: .; clone_size: many; v_call: TRBV25-1; j_call: TRBJ1-3; cdr3_aa: CASRDGTGNTIYF; cdr3_nt: TGTGCCAGCAGGGACGGAACTGGAAACACCATATATTTT
d_call: TRBD2; clone_size: many; v_call: TRBV10-3; j_call: TRBJ2-1; cdr3_aa: CAISEERGSYNEQFF; cdr3_nt: TGTGCCATCAGTGAAGAGCGGGGATCCTACAATGAGCAGTTCTTC
d_call: .; clone_size: many; v_call: TRBV20-1; j_call: TRBJ2-3; cdr3_aa: CSARPGRRGTDTQYF; cdr3_nt: TGCAGTGCTAGACCTGGGCGGAGGGGCACAGATACGCAGTATTTT
d_call: .; clone_size: many; v_call: TRBV28; j_call: TRBJ2-7; cdr3_aa: CGTTGPLTHEQYF; cdr3_nt: TGTGGGACAACCGGGCCCCTAACCCACGAGCAGTACTTC
d_call: TRBD2; clone_size: few; v_call: TRBV20-1; j_call: TRBJ2-5; cdr3_aa: CSARVREGRQETQYF; cdr3_nt: TGCAGTGCTAGAGTGCGGGAGGGCCGGCAAGAGACCCAGTACTTC
d_call: .; clone_size: many; v_call: TRBV29-1; j_call: TRBJ1-4; cdr3_aa: CSVVYSGKLFF; cdr3_nt: TGCAGCGTTGTATACAGCGGAAAACTGTTTTTT
d_call: .; clone_size: many; v_call: TRBV29-1; j_call: TRBJ2-7; cdr3_aa: CSVEGYKEGPYEQYF; cdr3_nt: TGCAGCGTTGAAGGCTACAAGGAGGGCCCCTACGAGCAGTACTTC
d_call: .; clone_size: many; v_call: TRBV28; j_call: TRBJ2-7; cdr3_aa: CASSIRASYEQYF; cdr3_nt: TGTGCCAGCAGCATCAGGGCGTCCTACGAGCAGTACTTC
d_call: .; clone_size: many; v_call: TRBV20-1; j_call: TRBJ1-4; cdr3_aa: CSARGAGLGEKLFF; cdr3_nt: TGCAGTGCTAGAGGGGCCGGGCTGGGTGAAAAACTGTTTTTT
d_call: TRBD1; clone_size: many; v_call: TRBV7-8; j_call: TRBJ1-1; cdr3_aa: CASKPDTGGTEAFF; cdr3_nt: TGTGCCAGCAAACCGGACACAGGGGGCACTGAAGCTTTCTTT
d_call: TRBD1; clone_size: many; v_call: TRBV4-2; j_call: TRBJ2-5; cdr3_aa: CASPRWRTGAEETQYF; cdr3_nt: TGTGCCAGCCCCCGATGGAGGACAGGGGCAGAAGAGACCCAGTACTTC
d_call: TRBD1; clone_size: many; v_call: TRBV5-1; j_call: TRBJ2-5; cdr3_aa: CASSIDRGTVTETQYF; cdr3_nt: TGCGCCAGCAGCATAGACAGGGGAACGGTTACGGAGACCCAGTACTTC
d_call: .; clone_size: many; v_call: TRBV4-3; j_call: TRBJ2-7; cdr3_aa: CASSQDRGDEQYF; cdr3_nt: TGCGCCAGCAGCCAAGATCGTGGCGACGAGCAGTACTTC
d_call: TRBD1; clone_size: many; v_call: TRBV25-1; j_call: TRBJ1-2; cdr3_aa: CASSVPAPSTGTYGYTF; cdr3_nt: TGTGCCAGCAGTGTCCCGGCCCCCTCGACAGGGACCTATGGCTACACCTTC
d_call: .; clone_size: few; v_call: TRBV2; j_call: TRBJ1-1; cdr3_aa: CASSRPGGMNTEAFF; cdr3_nt: TGTGCCAGCTCTCGGCCGGGGGGGATGAACACTGAAGCTTTCTTT
d_call: .; clone_size: many; v_call: TRBV15; j_call: TRBJ2-3; cdr3_aa: CATSRVGGITDTQYF; cdr3_nt: TGTGCCACCAGCAGAGTCGGCGGAATCACAGATACGCAGTATTTT
d_call: .; clone_size: few; v_call: TRBV20-1; j_call: TRBJ1-1; cdr3_aa: CSARKSWADPEAFF; cdr3_nt: TGCAGTGCTCGGAAGAGTTGGGCTGACCCTGAAGCTTTCTTT
d_call: .; clone_size: many; v_call: TRBV6-2/TRBV6-3; j_call: TRBJ2-7; cdr3_aa: CASSHPTSSHEQYF; cdr3_nt: TGTGCCAGCAGTCATCCAACCTCCTCCCACGAGCAGTACTTC
d_call: TRBD1; clone_size: many; v_call: TRBV11-2; j_call: TRBJ2-7; cdr3_aa: CASSLVGRGSYEQYF; cdr3_nt: TGTGCCAGCAGCTTAGTGGGCAGGGGGTCCTACGAGCAGTACTTC
d_call: .; clone_size: many; v_call: TRBV24-1; j_call: TRBJ1-3; cdr3_aa: CANSGNTIYF; cdr3_nt: TGTGCCAATTCTGGAAACACCATATATTTT
d_call: TRBD2; clone_size: many; v_call: TRBV20-1; j_call: TRBJ2-1; cdr3_aa: CSARDPLAGYNEQFF; cdr3_nt: TGCAGTGCTAGAGACCCCCTAGCGGGCTACAATGAGCAGTTCTTC